This T cell receptor beta chain was profiled in a study of cytomegalovirus exposure and HLA in healthy donors. This clone showed up just a few times. Unmatched junction bases numbered 5, after V lost 1 base and J lost 0 bases. The CDR3 is 17 amino acids. Germline CDR1 LNHDA, CDR2 SQIVND (reference sequence). Sequencing used immunoSEQ multiplex PCR; TCRdb keeps in-frame clones, though not all of them. The profile covers about 190,000 clones, with around 84% appearing a single time and roughly 7% taken by the ten largest. This rearrangement joins TRBV19 to TRBJ2-7, with 11 nucleotides matching TRBD1. Sequenced material: PBMCs. This clonotype was sampled from a man aged 18 to 35 in good health and CMV-seropositive. The DNA for the CDR3 is TGTGCCAGTAGTATAGTCCCAGGACAGGGGGCCTCCTACGAGCAGTACTTC. Amino acid sequence: CASSIVPGQGASYEQYF.